These 6 T cell receptor beta chains were all obtained from the same sample, sequenced in a study of cytomegalovirus exposure and HLA in healthy donors. 13 Jbeta primers and 60 Vbeta primers were used for the PCR. Some clones are missing from TCRdb's copy, which holds only in-frame ones; the method was immunoSEQ multiplex PCR. The sample contains 90,000 to 150,000 clones, over 75% of which appear only once. Sequencing was carried out using PBMCs. The origin of the receptors is a man aged 18 to 30 in good health and CMV-seropositive.

CDR3 DNA: TGTGCCAGCAGTGGGGCAGTTAATGAAAAACTGTTTTTT. This translates into CASSGAVNEKLFF. The chain links TRBV25-1 to TRBJ1-4; D unclear. The CDR3 spans 13 residues. Germline loops: CDR1 MGHDK, CDR2 SYGVNS. Trimming cost V 4 bases and J 4 bases, with 7 bases left between them.

V and J are TRBV18 and TRBJ1-2, with 9 bases that match TRBD1. Losses at the gene ends were 5 bases for V and 7 bases for J; bases not matched to a gene: 11. Germline CDR1 is KGHSH and CDR2 is LQKENI. There are 15 residues in the CDR3. The CDR3 region has the DNA TGTGCCAGCTCAACGGCCGGGACAGGGTGGAGTGGCTACACCTTC. It yields the protein CASSTAGTGWSGYTF.

The chain couples TRBV5-1 to TRBJ1-3; 9 positions match TRBD1. CDR3 size: 15 residues. Germline CDR1 is SGHRS and CDR2 is YFSETQ. Trimming cost V 2 bases and J 2 bases; bases outside gene matches: 2. This CDR3 is CASSFGTGTGNTIYF. As DNA, the CDR3 is TGCGCCAGCAGCTTCGGGACAGGGACTGGAAACACCATATATTTT.

This clone was detected only a few times. The gene calls are TRBV27 and TRBJ2-7; 8 nucleotides match TRBD1. J was trimmed by 4 bases and V by 5 bases; bases with no gene match: 7. This CDR3 is built from 14 residues. Germline lookup yields CDR1 MNHEY and CDR2 SMNVEV (reference sequence). As DNA, the CDR3 is TGTGCCAGCAGTGGAGGACAGGGTAGGTACGAGCAGTACTTC. It translates to CASSGGQGRYEQYF.

A single count supports this clone. This chain links TRBV2 with TRBJ1-2, with 8 bases fitting TRBD1. The CDR3 is 19 residues long. V gave up 3 bases and J gave up 2 bases; unmatched junction bases: 17. The V gene's germline CDR1 is SNHLY and CDR2 FYNNEI. The CDR3 sequence is CASSDITRIRTGWNYGYTF. In DNA, the CDR3 is TGTGCCAGCAGTGATATTACAAGGATCCGGACAGGGTGGAACTATGGCTACACCTTC.

The J gene is TRBJ2-1, the V gene TRBV27; D ambiguous. The germline V gene encodes CDR1 MNHEY and CDR2 SMNVEV (reference sequence). V was trimmed by 0 bases and J by 7 bases, leaving 4 bases between them. The CDR3 runs 12 residues. The CDR3 loop is CASSLSRNEQFF. Here the CDR3 DNA reads TGTGCCAGCAGTTTATCGAGGAATGAGCAGTTCTTC.